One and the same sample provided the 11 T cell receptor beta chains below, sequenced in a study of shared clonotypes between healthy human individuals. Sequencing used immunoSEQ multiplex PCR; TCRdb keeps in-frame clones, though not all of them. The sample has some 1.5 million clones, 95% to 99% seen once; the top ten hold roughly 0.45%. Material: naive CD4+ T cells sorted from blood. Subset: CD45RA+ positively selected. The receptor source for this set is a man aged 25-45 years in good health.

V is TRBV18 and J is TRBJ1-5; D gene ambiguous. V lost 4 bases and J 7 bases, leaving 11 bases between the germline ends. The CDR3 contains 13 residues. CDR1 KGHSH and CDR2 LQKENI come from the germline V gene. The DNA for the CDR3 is TGTGCCAGCTCACGAGGAGAATCGCAGCCCCAGCATTTT. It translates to CASSRGESQPQHF.

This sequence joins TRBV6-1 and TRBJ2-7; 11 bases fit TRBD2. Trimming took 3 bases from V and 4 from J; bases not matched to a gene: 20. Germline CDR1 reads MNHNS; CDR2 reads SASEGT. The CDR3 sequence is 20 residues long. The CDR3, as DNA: TGTGCCAGCAGTGATATGAATCCGGGACTAGCGGAACAGGGCCCTTACGAGCAGTACTTC. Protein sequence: CASSDMNPGLAEQGPYEQYF.

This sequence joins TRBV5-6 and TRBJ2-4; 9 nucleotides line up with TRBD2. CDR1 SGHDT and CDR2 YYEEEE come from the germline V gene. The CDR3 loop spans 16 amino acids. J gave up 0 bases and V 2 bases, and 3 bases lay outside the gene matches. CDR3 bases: TGTGCCAGCAGCTTTTTAGCGGGAGAAGCCAAAAACATTCAGTACTTC. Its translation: CASSFLAGEAKNIQYF.

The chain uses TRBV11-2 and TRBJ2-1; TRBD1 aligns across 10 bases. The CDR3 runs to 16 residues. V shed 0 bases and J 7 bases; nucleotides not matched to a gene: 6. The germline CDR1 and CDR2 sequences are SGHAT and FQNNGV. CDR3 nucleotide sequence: TGTGCCAGCAGCTTAGATCCGGGACAGGGGTTGAATGAGCAGTTCTTC. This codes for CASSLDPGQGLNEQFF. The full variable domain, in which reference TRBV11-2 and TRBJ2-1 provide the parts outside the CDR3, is EAGVAQSPRYKIIEKRQSVAFWCNPISGHATLYWYQQILGQGPKLLIQFQNNGVVDDSQLPKDRFSAERLKGVDSTLKIQPAKLEDSAVYLCASSLDPGQGLNEQFFGPGTRLTVL.

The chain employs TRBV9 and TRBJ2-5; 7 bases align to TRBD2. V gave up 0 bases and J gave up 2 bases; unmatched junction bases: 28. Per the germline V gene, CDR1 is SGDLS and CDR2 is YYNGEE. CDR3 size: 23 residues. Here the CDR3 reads CASSVEPLGLSLRKVTLQETQYF. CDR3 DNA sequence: TGTGCCAGCAGCGTAGAACCCCTGGGACTAAGCCTCCGGAAGGTGACGCTACAAGAGACCCAGTACTTC.

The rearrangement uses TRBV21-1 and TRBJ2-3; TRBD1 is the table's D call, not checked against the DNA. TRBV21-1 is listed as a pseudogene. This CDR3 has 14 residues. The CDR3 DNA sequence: TGTGCCAGCACCGGGACAGGTGGATCAGATACGCAGTATTTT. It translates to CASTGTGGSDTQYF.

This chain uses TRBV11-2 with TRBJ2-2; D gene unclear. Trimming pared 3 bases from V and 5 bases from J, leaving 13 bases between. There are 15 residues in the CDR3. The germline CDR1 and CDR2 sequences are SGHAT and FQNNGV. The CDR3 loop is CASSFLLGETGELFF. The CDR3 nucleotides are TGTGCCAGCAGCTTCCTCCTTGGAGAAACCGGGGAGCTGTTTTTT.

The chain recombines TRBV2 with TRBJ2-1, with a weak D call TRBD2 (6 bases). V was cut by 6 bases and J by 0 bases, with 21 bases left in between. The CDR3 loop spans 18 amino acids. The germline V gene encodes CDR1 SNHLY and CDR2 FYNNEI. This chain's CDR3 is CASRRGWRRDVSYNEQFF. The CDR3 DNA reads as TGTGCCAGCAGGAGGGGCTGGAGGCGGGATGTCTCCTACAATGAGCAGTTCTTC.

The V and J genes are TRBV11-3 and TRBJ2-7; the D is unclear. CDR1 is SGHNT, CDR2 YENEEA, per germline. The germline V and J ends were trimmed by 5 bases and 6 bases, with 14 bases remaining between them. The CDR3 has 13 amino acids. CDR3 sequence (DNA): TGTGCCAGCAGCCTGAGCCGACACCGCGAGCAGTACTTC. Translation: CASSLSRHREQYF.

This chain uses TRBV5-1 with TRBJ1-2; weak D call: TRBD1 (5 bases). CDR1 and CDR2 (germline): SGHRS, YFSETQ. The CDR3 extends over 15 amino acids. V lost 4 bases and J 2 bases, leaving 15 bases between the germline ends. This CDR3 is CASSPRTAGNYGYTF. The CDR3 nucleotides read TGCGCCAGCAGCCCCAGGACCGCAGGGAACTATGGCTACACCTTC.

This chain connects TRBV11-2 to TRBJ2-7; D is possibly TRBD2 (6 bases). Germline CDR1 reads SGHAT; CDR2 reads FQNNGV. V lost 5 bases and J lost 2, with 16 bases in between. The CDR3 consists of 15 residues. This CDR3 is CASSPRGLRPYEQYF. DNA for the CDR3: TGTGCCAGCAGCCCCCGGGGACTCCGACCCTACGAGCAGTACTTC. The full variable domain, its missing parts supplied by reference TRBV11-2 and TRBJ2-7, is EAGVAQSPRYKIIEKRQSVAFWCNPISGHATLYWYQQILGQGPKLLIQFQNNGVVDDSQLPKDRFSAERLKGVDSTLKIQPAKLEDSAVYLCASSPRGLRPYEQYFGPGTRLTVT.